This paragraph reports one TCR beta chain. Documented treatment: roughly 20 received Ad26.COV2.S at low or high dose, single or two shots; roughly 5 received placebo; per-sample allocation not given. Sampling was done on day 63 after the first vaccine or placebo injection. The data are from a study of Ad26.COV2.S vaccination and SARS-CoV-2 variants. The repertoire was sequenced with immunoSEQ multiplex PCR; TCRdb's copy has only in-frame clones and lacks some. Of roughly 450,000 clones in the sample, about nine tenths were seen once. Deletions cut 7 bases from V and 4 bases from J, with 14 bases between. Looked up from germline, CDR1 is MNHNY and CDR2 is SVGAGI (reference sequence). The CDR3 covers 14 residues.

The TCR was taken from a person between 18 and 60 years old who received the Ad26.COV2.S COVID-19 vaccine or a placebo. Material: peripheral blood, obtained in a trial of Ad26.COV2.S vaccine versus placebo. The chain is built from TRBV6-6 and TRBJ1-3; D gene ambiguous. For the CDR3, the DNA is TGTGCCAGCACCTACCGGGGATCCGGAAACACCATATATTTT. This encodes CASTYRGSGNTIYF.